This T cell receptor beta chain was retrieved from a study of T cell repertoires in cytomegalovirus infection. Study as a whole: HLA-C-restricted CMV epitopes, recently identified, and well-studied HLA-B-restricted ones were used by the study. CMV infection plus the matching HLA type was flagged by public TCR beta signatures. General study points: Using cumulative public TCR beta family frequency, the authors identified those who carried CMV together with the relevant HLA. CMV-specific TCR beta clonotypes restricted by HLA-C were the ones dominating the ex vivo response.

TCRdb recomputed calls from the reads with MiXCR, one row per CDR3 protein. The profile covers around 900,000 distinct CDR3 sequences, with 31% appearing a single time and roughly 12% taken by the ten largest. Points on this clonotype: The antigen is undetermined. The junction departs from the called germline gene at one end, perhaps through a read error.

Germline V CDR1 and CDR2: MNHEY, SVGAGI. This CDR3 contains 15 residues. The V call is TRBV6-5, the J call TRBJ2-3; a weak D match, TRBD2 (5 bases). This sequence originates from a human donor in good health (CMV status not recorded). Some clones in this sample may be carry-over from other donors' samples. The sequenced sample was cultured CD8+ T cells from PBMCs, obtained from culture after CMV antigen stimulation. CDR3 protein: CASSSTASSTDMQYF. DNA of the CDR3: TGTGCCAGCAGCTCCACTGCGTCTAGCACAGATATGCAGTATTTT.